This is a list of T cell receptor beta chains from one sample in a study of shared T cell receptors in the human thymus. Using immunoSEQ multiplex PCR, the repertoire was profiled, and TCRdb retains in-frame clones only, with some absent. The sample lists roughly 560,000 clones; around 78% were seen once. These data also featured in a second study, about human thymus T cells.

Sequenced material: thymocytes. The receptors shown here come from a boy less than two years old with a congenital heart defect. CDR3s include the opening cysteine and the closing phenylalanine or tryptophan. The D gene is left open where the match is weak. Only some rows state a clone size, as once, few, many or a class for expanded clones.

D: TRBD1
size: .
J: TRBJ2-7
V: TRBV7-2
DNA: TGTGCCAGCAGCTTAGGGGACAGGGTTAACGGGCCACCCTACGAGCAGTACTTC
CDR3: CASSLGDRVNGPPYEQYF

D: TRBD2
size: once
J: TRBJ2-3
V: TRBV18
DNA: TGTGCCAGCTCACCGACGAAGCGGGGGGCCGCAGATACGCAGTATTTT
CDR3: CASSPTKRGAADTQYF

D: .
size: .
J: TRBJ2-1
V: TRBV12-2
DNA: TGTGCAAGTCGCTTCCGGGACAGGGACTACAATGAGCAGTTCTTC
CDR3: CASRFRDRDYNEQFF

D: .
size: .
J: TRBJ2-2
V: TRBV9
DNA: TGTGCCAGCAGCGTAGATGGCGGGCGCTGGGGCACCGGGGAGCTGTTTTTT
CDR3: CASSVDGGRWGTGELFF

D: .
size: .
J: TRBJ2-7
V: TRBV21-1
DNA: TGTGCCAGCAGCATCGGACAGGGCCCCTACGAGCAGTACTTC
CDR3: CASSIGQGPYEQYF

D: TRBD2
size: .
J: TRBJ2-7
V: TRBV7-3
DNA: TGTGCCAGCAGCTTAAGAGGTAGCGGGAGGGCTCCCTACGAGCAGTACTTC
CDR3: CASSLRGSGRAPYEQYF

D: .
size: .
J: TRBJ2-3
V: TRBV5-1
DNA: TGCGCCAGCAGCTTATACCCGCGGGTCACAGATACGCAGTATTTT
CDR3: CASSLYPRVTDTQYF

D: TRBD2
size: .
J: TRBJ2-1
V: TRBV4-1
DNA: TGCGCCAGCAGCCAAGATCTGGTTCCTAGCGGGAGGTTGCTCTTC
CDR3: CASSQDLVPSGRLLF

D: .
size: .
J: TRBJ2-7
V: TRBV29-1
DNA: TGCAGCGTGGGGGGGGGACAGGGAGAGCGGGAGGGGGCCTACGAGCAGTACTTC
CDR3: CSVGGGQGEREGAYEQYF

D: TRBD1
size: .
J: TRBJ2-5
V: TRBV7-9
DNA: TGTGCCAGCAGCCGGACAGGGGTTCAAGAGACCCAGTACTTC
CDR3: CASSRTGVQETQYF

D: TRBD1
size: .
J: TRBJ1-2
V: TRBV20-1
DNA: TGCAGTGCTAGGGGACAGAATGGCTACACCTTC
CDR3: CSARGQNGYTF

D: .
size: .
J: TRBJ1-2
V: TRBV2
DNA: TGTGCCAGCAGTGAAACAGGACGTTACACCTTC
CDR3: CASSETGRYTF

D: TRBD2
size: .
J: TRBJ2-1
V: TRBV7-6
DNA: TGTGCCAGCAGCACCAGAGCGGGAGGGCCCTACAATGAGCAGTTCTTC
CDR3: CASSTRAGGPYNEQFF

D: .
size: .
J: TRBJ2-7
V: TRBV7-2
DNA: TGTGCCAGCAGCTTAGATCCCCTAGCTTGCGAGCAGTACTTC
CDR3: CASSLDPLACEQYF

D: TRBD2
size: once
J: TRBJ2-7
V: TRBV7-9
DNA: TGTGCCAGCAGCTTAAGGGCGCGGGAGGGCCGCGAGCAGTACTTC
CDR3: CASSLRAREGREQYF

D: .
size: .
J: TRBJ2-5
V: TRBV25-1
DNA: TGTGCCAGCGAGGGGGGGGCTTCAAGGGACCAGTACTTC
CDR3: CASEGGASRDQYF

D: .
size: .
J: TRBJ1-2
V: TRBV29-1
DNA: TGCACCTCACGGGGTTCACGAGGCTACACCTTC
CDR3: CTSRGSRGYTF

D: .
size: .
J: TRBJ2-7
V: TRBV5-5
DNA: TGTGCCAGCAGACCATTCGGGAGCTCCTACGAGCAGTACTTC
CDR3: CASRPFGSSYEQYF